Below are 8 T cell receptor beta chains sequenced from a single sample in a study of blood T cell repertoires in COVID-19. Data came from immunoSEQ multiplex PCR; TCRdb stores just in-frame clones and leaves some out. The sample holds about 150,000 clones, roughly 88% seen once. Sequenced sample: peripheral blood. All receptors derive from a man younger than 35 with COVID-19, enrolled during active disease.

The V gene is TRBV7-9, the J gene TRBJ1-1; D is unclear. This CDR3 contains 14 residues. Germline loops: CDR1 SEHNR, CDR2 FQNEAQ (reference sequence). V was shortened by 0 bases and J by 2 bases, with 7 bases between the two germline ends. DNA of the CDR3: TGTGCCAGCAGCTTAGCGATAGTTAACACTGAAGCTTTCTTT. This gives the protein CASSLAIVNTEAFF. The full variable domain, rest sourced from reference TRBV7-9 and TRBJ1-1, is DTGVSQNPRHKITKRGQNVTFRCDPISEHNRLYWYRQTLGQGPEFLTYFQNEAQLEKSRLLSDRFSAERPKGSFSTLEIQRTEQGDSAMYLCASSLAIVNTEAFFGQGTRLTVV.

This clone was counted a single time. The genes are TRBV15 and TRBJ2-7; 9 bases are a match to TRBD2. CDR3 length: 16 residues. Germline V gives CDR1 LNHNV, CDR2 YYDKDF (reference sequence). Unmatched junction bases numbered 5, after V lost 0 bases and J lost 2 bases. DNA for the CDR3: TGTGCCACCAGCAGAGATAGACTAGCGGTAACCTACGAGCAGTACTTC. Its protein product is CATSRDRLAVTYEQYF.

This chain links TRBV11-2 with TRBJ1-3, with unresolved D. V was clipped by 4 bases and J by 0 bases, with 16 bases between them. Germline V gene data show CDR1 as SGHAT and CDR2 as FQNNGV. CDR3 length: 17 amino acids. CDR3: CASSSPRGSSSGNTIYF. In DNA, the CDR3 is TGTGCCAGCAGCTCTCCCCGGGGTAGTTCCTCTGGAAACACCATATATTTT.

The chain combines TRBV19 with TRBJ1-1; 8 bases line up with TRBD1. The germline V gene encodes CDR1 LNHDA and CDR2 SQIVND (reference sequence). This CDR3 spans 13 amino acids. V was pared by 4 bases and J by 6 bases, with 4 bases of the junction left unmatched. The CDR3 is CASSKDRDAEAFF. CDR3 DNA: TGTGCCAGTAGTAAGGACAGGGATGCTGAAGCTTTCTTT.

The V call is TRBV27, the J call TRBJ2-1, with D tentatively TRBD2 (5 bases). V lost 0 bases, J lost 10 bases, and 10 bases lay in between. The CDR3 covers 13 residues. Germline V gene data show CDR1 as MNHEY and CDR2 as SMNVEV (reference sequence). This CDR3 reads CASSLSLVAEQFF. The CDR3 DNA is TGTGCCAGCAGTTTATCGTTGGTAGCGGAGCAGTTCTTC.

This chain uses TRBV25-1 with TRBJ1-1; 7 nucleotides match TRBD1. CDR1 and CDR2 (germline): MGHDK, SYGVNS. The CDR3 contains 15 residues. J gave up 1 base and V 3 bases, and 5 bases lay outside the gene matches. The CDR3 DNA is TGTGCCAGCAGTGACACCGGGACAGCGAACACTGAAGCTTTCTTT. Its protein product is CASSDTGTANTEAFF.

Here the CDR3 reads CASSIDSSYEQYF. The CDR3 nucleotides are TGTGCCAGTAGTATAGACAGCTCCTACGAGCAGTACTTC. This rearrangement joins TRBV19 to TRBJ2-7; D gene uncertain. The CDR3 contains 13 residues. The V end was cut by 0 bases, the J end by 0 bases, with 3 bases between. CDR1 is LNHDA, CDR2 SQIVND, per germline (reference sequence).

The chain uses TRBV9 and TRBJ2-1; 13 bases match TRBD2. Germline V gene data show CDR1 as SGDLS and CDR2 as YYNGEE. V lost 4 bases, J lost 0 bases, and 16 bases stayed unmatched. This CDR3 has 21 residues. As DNA, the CDR3 is TGTGCCAGCAGCCCCCGGACTAGCGGGAGCAGACTCCCCAGCTCCTACAATGAGCAGTTCTTC. It is translated as CASSPRTSGSRLPSSYNEQFF.